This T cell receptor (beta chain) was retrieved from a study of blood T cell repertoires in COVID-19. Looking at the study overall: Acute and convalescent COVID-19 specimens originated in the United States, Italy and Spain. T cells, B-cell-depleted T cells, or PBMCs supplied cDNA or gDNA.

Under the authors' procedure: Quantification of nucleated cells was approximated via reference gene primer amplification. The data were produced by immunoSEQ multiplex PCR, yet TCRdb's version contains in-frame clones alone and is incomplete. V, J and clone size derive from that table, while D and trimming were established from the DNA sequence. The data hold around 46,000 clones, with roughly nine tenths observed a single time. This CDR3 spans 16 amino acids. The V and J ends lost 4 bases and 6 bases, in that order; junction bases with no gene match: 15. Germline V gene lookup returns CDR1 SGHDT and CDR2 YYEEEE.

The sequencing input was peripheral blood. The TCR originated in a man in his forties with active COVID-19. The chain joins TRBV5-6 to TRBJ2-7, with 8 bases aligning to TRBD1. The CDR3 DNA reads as TGTGCCAGCAGCCCCAAAATGAGACAGGGGTATGTCGAGCAGTACTTC. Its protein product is CASSPKMRQGYVEQYF.